One sample yielded the 19 T cell receptor beta chains listed below, sequenced in a study of T cell responses to AZD1222 COVID-19 vaccine. TCRdb's copy holds only in-frame clones and misses some; the assay was immunoSEQ multiplex PCR. The sample lists roughly 67,000 clones, about nine tenths occurring once. The source material was peripheral blood, sampled on day 0 of AZD1222 vaccination. Every receptor here comes from an adult in good health.

V usage is TRBV12-3 or TRBV12-4 and J usage is TRBJ1-5; D gene ambiguous. The CDR3 contains 12 residues. The germline V and J ends were trimmed by 7 bases and 6 bases, with 10 bases remaining between them. CDR3 coding DNA: TGTGCCAGCACCGACCTCGGTCAGCCCCAGCATTTT. Translation gives CASTDLGQPQHF.

This rearrangement joins TRBV4-1 to TRBJ2-7, with a possible D match to TRBD2 (5 bases). The CDR3 contains 17 residues. In germline, CDR1 is MGHRA, CDR2 YSYEKL. Trimming took off 4 bases at V and 4 bases at J, with 23 bases between the two ends. CDR3 amino acids: CASSLVYRGRGSYEQYF. In DNA, the CDR3 is TGCGCCAGCAGCCTAGTTTATCGAGGGCGCGGTTCGTACGAGCAGTACTTC.

The V call is TRBV27, the J call TRBJ1-5; D unclear. This CDR3 has 14 residues. The V end was cut by 7 bases, the J end by 0 bases, with 10 bases between. Per the germline V gene, CDR1 is MNHEY and CDR2 is SMNVEV (reference sequence). CDR3 sequence: CASNATNSNQPQHF. The CDR3 DNA sequence: TGTGCCAGCAACGCCACTAATAGCAATCAGCCCCAGCATTTT.

This rearrangement joins TRBV28 to TRBJ2-7; 12 nucleotides match TRBD2. This CDR3 has 14 residues. Looked up from germline, CDR1 is MDHEN and CDR2 is SYDVKM. The ends lost 6 bases at V and 0 bases at J; junction bases unmatched: 0. The CDR3 nucleotides are TGTGCCAGCAGGACTAGCGGGGGCTCCTACGAGCAGTACTTC. This gives the protein CASRTSGGSYEQYF.

The CDR3 DNA sequence: TGCGCCAGCAGTGCCCCCGACTCCTACGAGCAGTACTTC. Its translation is CASSAPDSYEQYF. V gene TRBV10-2 combines with J gene TRBJ2-7, with D uncertain. Germline assignment: CDR1 WSHSY and CDR2 SAAADI. The V gene lost 4 bases and the J gene lost 0 bases, with 7 bases spanning the gap. The CDR3 totals 13 residues.

V gene TRBV6-1 combines with J gene TRBJ2-1; no definite D call. The CDR3 sequence is 12 residues long. V was pared by 0 bases and J by 5 bases, with 2 bases between. Per germline, CDR1 MNHNS and CDR2 SASEGT. The CDR3 DNA is TGTGCCAGCAGTGAAGCCCACAATGAGCAGTTCTTC. Translated, it gives CASSEAHNEQFF.

The chain is built from TRBV7-2 and TRBJ2-5; possibly TRBD2 for D (5 bases). The V gene's germline CDR1 is SGHTA and CDR2 FQGNSA. The CDR3 loop spans 15 amino acids. With 5 bases removed from V and 2 bases from J, the gap between germline ends came to 15 bases. For the CDR3, the DNA is TGTGCCAGCAGCCACGGTAATTTAGCGCAAGAGACCCAGTACTTC. This gives the protein CASSHGNLAQETQYF.

The V gene is TRBV5-1, the J gene TRBJ2-7; a possible D gene is TRBD2 (6 bases). CDR1 is SGHRS, CDR2 YFSETQ, per germline. Deletions cut 0 bases from V and 5 bases from J, with 12 bases between. The CDR3 extends over 14 amino acids. The CDR3 sequence is CASSLAGSYHEQYF. The CDR3 DNA follows: TGCGCCAGCAGCTTGGCCGGGAGTTACCACGAGCAGTACTTC.

The chain carries TRBV6-4 and TRBJ2-1; tentatively, D is TRBD2 (8 bases). V was clipped by 6 bases and J by 8 bases, with 26 bases between them. In germline, CDR1 is MRHNA, CDR2 SNTAGT. The length of the CDR3 is 17 residues. CDR3 coding DNA: TGTGCCAGCAGCATACTAGCGGCTCGGGGGGGACAGCATGAGCAGTTCTTC. This sequence encodes CASSILAARGGQHEQFF.

CDR3 loop: CASSQAGSGTTDTQYF. The CDR3 coding sequence is TGTGCCAGCAGCCAAGCAGGTAGCGGGACCACAGATACGCAGTATTTT. The chain links TRBV3-1 (or the pseudogene TRBV3-2) to TRBJ2-3; 8 bases agree with TRBD2. The CDR3 sequence is 16 residues long. The germline gives CDR1 LGHDT, CDR2 YNNKEL (reference sequence). The ends lost 1 base at V and 2 bases at J; junction bases unmatched: 5.

This chain links TRBV24-1 with TRBJ2-5; 13 positions agree with TRBD2. The CDR3 loop spans 15 amino acids. V lost 9 bases, J lost 3 bases, and 6 bases stayed unmatched. The germline gives CDR1 KGHDR, CDR2 SFDVKD. CDR3 sequence reads: CATQSTSGRKETQYF. CDR3 coding DNA: TGTGCCACCCAATCGACTAGCGGGAGGAAAGAGACCCAGTACTTC.

The chain combines TRBV7-2 with TRBJ2-1; D ambiguous. Trimming removed 5 bases at V and 0 bases at J, with 5 bases between. The CDR3 runs 13 residues. Per germline, CDR1 SGHTA and CDR2 FQGNSA. The CDR3 coding sequence is TGTGCCAGCAGCCCGAGCTCCTACAATGAGCAGTTCTTC. It translates to CASSPSSYNEQFF.

This sequence joins TRBV5-6 and TRBJ1-1, with 7 bases matching TRBD1. CDR3 length: 14 residues. The ends lost 4 bases at V and 3 bases at J; junction bases unmatched: 6. Germline loops: CDR1 SGHDT, CDR2 YYEEEE. DNA of the CDR3: TGTGCCAGCAGCCTGAACAGGGGCGACACTGAAGCTTTCTTT. Its protein is CASSLNRGDTEAFF.

The chain joins TRBV7-3 to TRBJ2-1, with D maybe TRBD2 (5 bases). V lost 5 bases and J 9 bases, leaving 17 bases between the germline ends. The V gene's germline CDR1 is SGHTA and CDR2 FQGTGA. The CDR3 runs to 14 residues. CDR3 in amino acids: CASSKGLGSGEQFF. The CDR3 region has the DNA TGTGCCAGCAGCAAAGGCCTGGGAAGCGGTGAGCAGTTCTTC.

The gene calls are TRBV6-2 or TRBV6-3 and TRBJ2-2, with D possibly TRBD1 on 5 matching bases. Per germline, CDR1 MNHEY and CDR2 SVGEGT. The CDR3 consists of 16 residues. V lost 6 bases to trimming and J lost 1 base, with 15 bases between them. The CDR3, as DNA: TGTGCCAGCAGCCCCGTGGGGCGCGGGAACACCGGGGAGCTGTTTTTT. Translated, it gives CASSPVGRGNTGELFF.

The rearrangement joins TRBV3-1 (or the pseudogene TRBV3-2) to TRBJ2-1; a weak D match, TRBD2 (6 bases). V was cut by 0 bases and J by 0 bases, with 9 bases left in between. CDR1 and CDR2 (germline): LGHDT, YNNKEL (reference sequence). The CDR3 contains 16 residues. CDR3 in amino acids: CASSQDSGSSYNEQFF. The CDR3 DNA is TGTGCCAGCAGCCAAGATTCCGGGAGCTCCTACAATGAGCAGTTCTTC.

The chain links TRBV15 to TRBJ2-6; TRBD1 might be the D (6 bases). Germline CDR1 is LNHNV and CDR2 is YYDKDF (reference sequence). The V and J ends lost 3 bases and 0 bases respectively, with 9 bases between them. The CDR3 covers 16 residues. CDR3 amino acids: CATSRDSYSGANVLTF. CDR3 coding DNA: TGTGCCACCAGCAGGGACAGTTACTCTGGGGCCAACGTCCTGACTTTC.

The J gene is TRBJ2-7, the V gene TRBV4-2; 8 bases are a match to TRBD2. Trimming cost V 0 bases and J 1 base; bases outside gene matches: 14. The length of the CDR3 is 19 residues. Germline CDR1 LGHNA, CDR2 YNFKEQ. The CDR3 DNA sequence: TGTGCCAGCAGCCAAGAAGTGGTTTGGGCTAGCGGGCTATCCTACGAGCAGTACTTC. This encodes CASSQEVVWASGLSYEQYF.

The rearrangement uses TRBV20-1 and TRBJ1-6; 7 bases agree with TRBD1. Germline CDR1 and CDR2: DFQATT and SNEGSKA (reference sequence). Trimming took 3 bases from V and 0 from J; bases not matched to a gene: 8. There are 17 residues in the CDR3. The CDR3 loop is CSASGQGESSYNSPLHF. CDR3 nucleotides: TGCAGTGCTAGTGGCCAGGGGGAAAGCTCCTATAATTCACCCCTCCACTTT.